Listed here are 3 T cell receptor beta chains from one sample, sequenced in a study of blood T cell repertoires in COVID-19. Libraries were prepared by immunoSEQ multiplex PCR; TCRdb keeps only in-frame clonotypes and omits some of them. The sample lists some 17,000 clones; 87% were seen once. The sequenced sample consisted of peripheral blood. Receptors originate from a man aged 50 to 59 with active COVID-19.

J is TRBJ1-2 and V is TRBV27, with D hard to call. V dropped 8 bases and J dropped 7 bases, with 20 bases sitting between them. CDR3 length: 14 amino acids. The germline V gene encodes CDR1 MNHEY and CDR2 SMNVEV (reference sequence). This CDR3 is CASRPKRLMGGYTF. The CDR3 nucleotides are TGTGCCAGCCGACCCAAGAGGTTGATGGGTGGCTACACCTTC.

This chain uses TRBV28 with TRBJ1-2; TRBD1 matches at 11 bases. Unmatched junction bases numbered 13, after V lost 9 bases and J lost 4 bases. This CDR3 spans 16 amino acids. In germline, CDR1 is MDHEN, CDR2 SYDVKM. CDR3 nucleotides: TGTGCCAGTACCAGGGACAGGGGGAGGTACGGCTATGGCTACACCTTC. Amino acids: CASTRDRGRYGYGYTF.

CDR3 in amino acids: CAISGDRGGYTF. The CDR3 DNA follows: TGTGCCATCAGTGGAGACCGGGGTGGCTACACCTTC. This rearrangement joins TRBV10-3 to TRBJ1-2; no clear D. The V and J ends lost 4 bases and 7 bases respectively, with 10 bases between them. The length of the CDR3 is 12 residues. Germline V gene lookup returns CDR1 ENHRY and CDR2 SYGVKD.